This T cell receptor (beta chain) stems from a study of monozygotic twins with inflammatory bowel disease (dated by TCRdb to about 2019). In the study overall: In total, about 30 monozygotic twin pairs made up the full study: 19 Danish pairs, all IBD-discordant, plus nine German pairs, of which four were IBD-concordant and five were IBD-discordant. Each individual had, on average, about 151 000 unique TCRalpha sequences and 181 000 unique TCRbeta sequences available for analysis. The search for disease-associated traits relied mainly on comparing, within discordant pairs, IBD patients with their genetically identical healthy co-twins.

A note on this clonotype: Its target antigen remains unknown.

CDR1 and CDR2 are read off the germline V gene as SGHRS and YFSETQ. From the cysteine up to the phenylalanine, the CDR3 has a length of 14 residues. This entry has no DNA. General study outcomes and caveats: TCRbeta repertoire diversity, by inverse Simpson index, was decreased in IBD patients compared with their healthy co-twins. Compared with healthy twins, IBD patients shared fewer clonotypes with other individuals, and the difference was most pronounced in patients with signs of disease activity. Concordant and discordant twins showed no difference in repertoire similarity, possibly because of limited statistical power. No single strong signal or clonotype linked to IBD turned up in the results, so the idea that one exists was not supported. Differing immunosuppressive treatments among patients may have added background noise and inter-individual variability to the repertoires. The analysis was unable to tell apart different T cell subtypes.

The library came from 5' RACE. Each TCR library was prepared from 3,000 to 4,000 ng of total RNA. cDNA was synthesized with SMARTScribe reverse transcriptase in eight separate reactions per sample. During cDNA synthesis, template switching was used to introduce unique molecular identifiers that contained a 6-nucleotide sample barcode. TCRalpha and TCRbeta cDNA was amplified in two nested PCRs of 16 and 9 cycles, and bead purification was carried out after each PCR. Before amplification, the cDNA was treated with uracil DNA-glycosylase and purified using the QIAquick PCR purification kit. The second PCR added Illumina TruSeq-compatible adapters along with sample-specific barcodes. Library quality and concentration were assessed using TapeStation and Qubit, and about 5.2 ng of each library was pooled. Sequencing of pooled libraries was carried out on an Illumina HiSeq2500 single-index Rapid Run using 2 x 100 bp reads and custom sequencing primers. The study's own analysis went as follows. MiGEC version 1.2.6 was used for UMI-based consensus assembly, which corrected PCR and sequencing errors. MiXCR version 2.1.1 was used for V(D)J alignment, clonotype assembly and CDR3 extraction. Gene usage, clonotype sharing and MAIT/NKT TCR abundance were normalised by analysing the top 1000, 10 000 and 20 000 clonotypes per sample. Diversity was computed as the inverse Simpson index with the vegan R package after downsampling to 27 000 UMIs. Paired Mann-Whitney U tests on discordant twin pairs were used, with Benjamini-Hochberg multiple-testing correction. After TCRdb reprocessed the reads, each CDR3 protein sequence was kept as one row, without DNA. The V and J calls and clone size are TCRdb's, not the authors'. The table for this sample shows around 400,000 distinct CDR3 sequences. Of the sample, 2% to 2.5% falls within the top ten clones.

From each donor, an approximately 2.6 ml peripheral blood sample was collected into PAXgene tubes and kept at -80 degrees C. Without T cell sorting, total RNA was isolated from whole blood using the PAXgene blood miRNA kit on an automated QIAcube. Peripheral blood from monozygotic twin pairs who were concordant or discordant for inflammatory bowel disease underwent deep TCRalpha and TCRbeta repertoire profiling using unique molecular barcoding. Smoking habits were recorded for all twin pairs, with individuals classified as current, former or never smokers. Material: blood. This clonotype was obtained from a human donor with ulcerative colitis or Crohn's disease, or a healthy co-twin of an affected twin (not recorded which). The chain is encoded by TRBV5-1 joined to TRBJ1-1; the TRBD1 assignment by TCRdb is unverifiable without DNA. CDR3 region: CASRWTGPNTEAFF.